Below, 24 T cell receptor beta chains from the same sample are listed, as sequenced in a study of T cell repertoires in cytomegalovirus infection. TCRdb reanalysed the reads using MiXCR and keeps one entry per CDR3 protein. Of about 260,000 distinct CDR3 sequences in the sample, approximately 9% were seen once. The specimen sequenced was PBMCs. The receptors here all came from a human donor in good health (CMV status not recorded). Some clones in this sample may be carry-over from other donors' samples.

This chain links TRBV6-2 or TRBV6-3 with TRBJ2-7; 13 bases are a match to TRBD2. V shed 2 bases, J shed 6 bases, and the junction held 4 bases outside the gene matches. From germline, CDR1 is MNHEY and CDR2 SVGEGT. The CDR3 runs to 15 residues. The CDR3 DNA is TGTGCCAGCAGTTACGGACTAGCGGGAGCTTTCGAGCAGTACTTC. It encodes CASSYGLAGAFEQYF.

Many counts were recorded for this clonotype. The CDR3 spells CASSILSGRSYNEQFF. Written as DNA, the CDR3 is TGTGCCAGCAGCATACTTAGCGGGCGCTCCTACAATGAGCAGTTCTTC. The chain uses TRBV7-2 and TRBJ2-1, with TRBD2 identical over 7 bases. Germline V CDR1 and CDR2: SGHTA, FQGNSA. J lost 0 bases, V lost 5 bases, and 7 bases had no gene match. The CDR3 runs 16 residues.

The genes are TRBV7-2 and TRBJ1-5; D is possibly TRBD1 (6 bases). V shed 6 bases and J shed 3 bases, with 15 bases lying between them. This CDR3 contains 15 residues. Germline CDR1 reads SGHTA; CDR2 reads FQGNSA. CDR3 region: CASRADRSPNQPQHF. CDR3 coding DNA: TGTGCCAGCAGGGCCGACAGGTCCCCCAATCAGCCCCAGCATTTT.

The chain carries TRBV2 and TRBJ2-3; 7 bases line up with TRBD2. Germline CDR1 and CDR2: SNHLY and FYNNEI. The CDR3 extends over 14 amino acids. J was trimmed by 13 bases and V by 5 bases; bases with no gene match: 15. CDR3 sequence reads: CASSRTTGGSLEYF. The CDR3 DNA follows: TGTGCCAGCAGTAGGACGACCGGGGGGTCTTTAGAGTATTTT.

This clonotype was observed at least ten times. CDR3 protein: CASSLRVPGGRNTEAFF. In DNA, the CDR3 is TGTGCCAGCAGTTTACGGGTCCCAGGCGGCAGGAACACTGAAGCTTTCTTT. The chain links TRBV27 to TRBJ1-1; D is unclear. Germline loops: CDR1 MNHEY, CDR2 SMNVEV (reference sequence). The CDR3 consists of 17 residues. Trimming stripped 2 bases from V and 1 base from J, with 17 bases between.

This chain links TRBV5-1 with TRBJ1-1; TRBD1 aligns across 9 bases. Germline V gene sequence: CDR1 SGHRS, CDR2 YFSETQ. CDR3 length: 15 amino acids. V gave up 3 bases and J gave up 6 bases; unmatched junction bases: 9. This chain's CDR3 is CASSSAGQGSPEAFF. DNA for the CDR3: TGCGCCAGCAGCTCGGCGGGACAGGGTAGTCCTGAAGCTTTCTTT.

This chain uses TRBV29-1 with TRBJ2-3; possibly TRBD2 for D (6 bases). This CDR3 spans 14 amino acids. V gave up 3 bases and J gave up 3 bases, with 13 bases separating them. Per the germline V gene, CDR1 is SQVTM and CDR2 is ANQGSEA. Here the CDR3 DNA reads TGCAGCGTTGACTGGCGGGAAACAACAGATACGCAGTATTTT. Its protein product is CSVDWRETTDTQYF.

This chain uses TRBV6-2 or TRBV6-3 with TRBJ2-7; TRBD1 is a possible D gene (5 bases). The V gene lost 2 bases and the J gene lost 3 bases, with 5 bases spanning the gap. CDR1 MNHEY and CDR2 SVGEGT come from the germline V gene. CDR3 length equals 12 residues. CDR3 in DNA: TGTGCCAGCAGTTACAGGGGCTACGAGCAGTACTTC. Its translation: CASSYRGYEQYF.

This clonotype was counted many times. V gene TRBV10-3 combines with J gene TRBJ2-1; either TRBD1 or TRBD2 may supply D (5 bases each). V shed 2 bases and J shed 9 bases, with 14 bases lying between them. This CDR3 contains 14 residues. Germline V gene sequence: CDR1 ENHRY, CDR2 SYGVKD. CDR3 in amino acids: CAISEGPGRGEQFF. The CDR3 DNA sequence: TGTGCCATCAGTGAGGGTCCAGGGAGAGGTGAGCAGTTCTTC.

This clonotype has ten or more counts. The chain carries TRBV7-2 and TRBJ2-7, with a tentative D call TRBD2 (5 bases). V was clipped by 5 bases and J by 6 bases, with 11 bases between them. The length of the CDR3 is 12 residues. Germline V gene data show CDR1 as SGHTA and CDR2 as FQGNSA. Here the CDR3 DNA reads TGTGCCAGCAGCCCTCCCCGGGGCGAGCAGTACTTC. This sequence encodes CASSPPRGEQYF.

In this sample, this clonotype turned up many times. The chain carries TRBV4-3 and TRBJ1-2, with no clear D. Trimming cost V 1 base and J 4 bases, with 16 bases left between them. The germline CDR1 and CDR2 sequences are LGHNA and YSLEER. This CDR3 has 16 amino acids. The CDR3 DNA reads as TGCGCCAGCAGCCAAGGTGTAAACCCGACCTTCTATGGCTACACCTTC. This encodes CASSQGVNPTFYGYTF.

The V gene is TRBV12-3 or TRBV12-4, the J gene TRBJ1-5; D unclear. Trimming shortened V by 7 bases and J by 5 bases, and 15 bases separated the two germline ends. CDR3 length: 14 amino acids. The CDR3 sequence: CASTDGPLYQPQHF. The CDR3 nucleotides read TGTGCCAGCACCGATGGTCCTCTCTATCAGCCCCAGCATTTT.

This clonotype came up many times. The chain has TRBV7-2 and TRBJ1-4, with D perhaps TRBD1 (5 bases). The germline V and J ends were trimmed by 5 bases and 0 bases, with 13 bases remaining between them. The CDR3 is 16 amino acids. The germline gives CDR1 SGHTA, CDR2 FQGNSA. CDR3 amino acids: CASSAIPTATNEKLFF. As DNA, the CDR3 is TGTGCCAGCAGCGCAATTCCGACAGCAACTAATGAAAAACTGTTTTTT.

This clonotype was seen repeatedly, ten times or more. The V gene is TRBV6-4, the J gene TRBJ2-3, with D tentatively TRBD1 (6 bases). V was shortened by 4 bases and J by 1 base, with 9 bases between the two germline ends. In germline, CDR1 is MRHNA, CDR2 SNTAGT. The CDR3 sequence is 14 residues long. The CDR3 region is CASSVAGGTDTQYF. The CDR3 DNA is TGTGCCAGCAGTGTGGCAGGGGGCACAGATACGCAGTATTTT.

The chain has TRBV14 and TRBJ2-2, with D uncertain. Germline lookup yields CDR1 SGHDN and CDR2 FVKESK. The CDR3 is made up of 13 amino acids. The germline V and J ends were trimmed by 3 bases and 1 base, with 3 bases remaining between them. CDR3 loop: CASSHLNTGELFF. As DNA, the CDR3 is TGTGCCAGCAGCCACCTGAACACCGGGGAGCTGTTTTTT.

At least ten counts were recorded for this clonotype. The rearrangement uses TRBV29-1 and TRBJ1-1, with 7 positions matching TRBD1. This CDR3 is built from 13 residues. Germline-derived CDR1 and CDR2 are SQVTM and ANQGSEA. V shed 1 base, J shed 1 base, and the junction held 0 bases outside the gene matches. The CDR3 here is CSVEGQGNTEAFF. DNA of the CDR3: TGCAGCGTTGAAGGACAGGGGAACACTGAAGCTTTCTTT.

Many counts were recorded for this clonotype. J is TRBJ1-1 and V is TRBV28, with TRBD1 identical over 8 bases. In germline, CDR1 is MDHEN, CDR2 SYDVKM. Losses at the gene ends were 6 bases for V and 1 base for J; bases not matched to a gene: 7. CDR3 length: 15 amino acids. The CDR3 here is CASSLAGGANTEAFF. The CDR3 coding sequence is TGTGCCAGCAGCCTTGCAGGGGGCGCGAACACTGAAGCTTTCTTT.

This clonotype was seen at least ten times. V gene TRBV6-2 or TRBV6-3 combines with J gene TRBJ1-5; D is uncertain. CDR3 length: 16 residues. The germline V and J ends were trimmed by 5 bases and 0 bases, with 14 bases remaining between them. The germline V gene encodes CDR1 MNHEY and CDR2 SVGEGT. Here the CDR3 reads CASSPSQGNSNQPQHF. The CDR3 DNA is TGTGCCAGCAGTCCGTCTCAAGGTAATAGCAATCAGCCCCAGCATTTT.

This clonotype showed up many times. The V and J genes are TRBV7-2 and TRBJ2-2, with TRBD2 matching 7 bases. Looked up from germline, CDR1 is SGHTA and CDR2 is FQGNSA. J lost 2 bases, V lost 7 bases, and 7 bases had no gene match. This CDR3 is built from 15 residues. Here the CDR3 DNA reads TGTGCCAGCACCCACGCGGGAGTCAACACCGGGGAGCTGTTTTTT. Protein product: CASTHAGVNTGELFF.

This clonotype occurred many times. DNA of the CDR3: TGTGCCAGCAGCCAGGGGCCTTGGGCGGATACGCAGTATTTT. Its protein is CASSQGPWADTQYF. This chain joins TRBV7-2 and TRBJ2-3, with D possibly TRBD1 on 6 matching bases. There are 14 residues in the CDR3. The V end lost 5 bases, the J end lost 6 bases, and 15 bases lay between the germline ends. Germline CDR1 SGHTA, CDR2 FQGNSA.

CDR3 residues: CAISEAKATFTQYF. The DNA for the CDR3 is TGTGCCATCAGTGAGGCTAAAGCTACCTTTACGCAGTATTTT. V usage is TRBV10-3 and J usage is TRBJ2-3; D uncertain. Trimming shortened V by 2 bases and J by 8 bases, and 14 bases separated the two germline ends. The CDR3 loop spans 14 amino acids. Germline assignment: CDR1 ENHRY and CDR2 SYGVKD.

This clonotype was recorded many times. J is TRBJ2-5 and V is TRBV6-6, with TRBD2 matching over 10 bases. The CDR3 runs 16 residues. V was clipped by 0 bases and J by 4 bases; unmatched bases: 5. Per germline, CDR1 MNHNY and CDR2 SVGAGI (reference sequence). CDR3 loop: CASSYSSSGSAETQYF. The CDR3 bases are TGTGCCAGCAGTTACTCTTCTAGCGGGAGTGCAGAGACCCAGTACTTC.

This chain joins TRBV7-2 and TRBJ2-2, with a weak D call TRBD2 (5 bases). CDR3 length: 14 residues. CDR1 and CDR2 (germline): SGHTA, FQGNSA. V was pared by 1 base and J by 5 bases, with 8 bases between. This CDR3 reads CASSLGRGTGELFF. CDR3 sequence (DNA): TGTGCCAGCAGCTTAGGCCGGGGTACCGGGGAGCTGTTTTTT.

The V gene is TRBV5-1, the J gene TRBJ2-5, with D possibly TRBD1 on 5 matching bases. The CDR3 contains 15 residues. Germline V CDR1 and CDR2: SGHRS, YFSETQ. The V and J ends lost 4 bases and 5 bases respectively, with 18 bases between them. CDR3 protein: CASSLAPWAGETQYF. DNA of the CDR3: TGCGCCAGCAGCCTGGCCCCATGGGCAGGGGAGACCCAGTACTTC.